The next 27 T cell receptor beta chains were all read from a single sample in a study of blood T cell repertoires in COVID-19 (dated by TCRdb to 2018 to 2021). The library was built by means of the immunoSEQ multiplex PCR assay. Held by TCRdb, this immuneACCESS table contains in-frame sequences only and omits some clones. Under half of the omission traces to an unresolved V gene where checked; the cause of the rest is unknown. A total of about 290,000 clones appear in this sample, 75% to 90% of them only once. In total, the top ten clones hold less than 2% of the sample. Sequencing was performed on PBMCs or T cells enriched from blood (not recorded which). The receptors shown here come from a woman between 35 and 50 years old who had recovered from COVID-19.

This sequence joins TRBV2 and TRBJ1-4, with unresolved D. V was shortened by 6 bases and J by 0 bases, with 11 bases between the two germline ends. The CDR3 length is 15 residues. Germline loops: CDR1 SNHLY, CDR2 FYNNEI. The CDR3: CASRPRRATNEKLFF. The CDR3 DNA is TGTGCCAGCAGGCCCCGAAGAGCAACTAATGAAAAACTGTTTTTT.

The chain links TRBV2 to TRBJ1-1, with TRBD1 matching over 7 bases. Germline V CDR1 and CDR2: SNHLY, FYNNEI. CDR3 length: 13 residues. Trimming cost V 8 bases and J 0 bases; bases outside gene matches: 3. CDR3 region: CASQGQLNTEAFF. In nucleotides, the CDR3 is TGTGCCAGCCAGGGACAGCTGAACACTGAAGCTTTCTTT.

The rearrangement joins TRBV18 to TRBJ2-1; TRBD2 agrees at 10 bases. V lost 0 bases, J lost 3 bases, and 5 bases stayed unmatched. Per the germline V gene, CDR1 is KGHSH and CDR2 is LQKENI. This CDR3 contains 17 residues. The DNA of the CDR3 is TGTGCCAGCTCACCACCTCCGGGACTAGCGAACTACAATGAGCAGTTCTTC. Amino acid sequence: CASSPPPGLANYNEQFF.

The CDR3 region has the DNA TGCGCCAGCACTCCGACAGGGGGATCCACCGGGGAGCTGTTTTTT. It codes for CASTPTGGSTGELFF. J is TRBJ2-2 and V is TRBV5-1, with 9 positions matching TRBD1. Germline trimming cut 6 bases from V and 4 bases from J; bases unmatched to any gene: 7. The CDR3 is 15 residues long. Germline V gene data show CDR1 as SGHRS and CDR2 as YFSETQ.

The gene calls are TRBV30 and TRBJ1-2; 8 bases map to TRBD1. The germline V gene encodes CDR1 GTSNPN and CDR2 SVGIG (reference sequence). The J segment lost 4 bases and the V segment lost 2 bases, leaving 3 bases of the junction unmatched. The CDR3 covers 13 residues. CDR3 amino acids: CAWSRTGTYGYTF. The CDR3 region has the DNA TGTGCCTGGAGTAGGACAGGGACCTATGGCTACACCTTC.

The chain links TRBV28 to TRBJ1-2, with TRBD1 matching over 8 bases. V lost 5 bases and J lost 4; bases outside the gene matches: 6. Germline V lookup: CDR1 MDHEN, CDR2 SYDVKM. This CDR3 has 14 residues. For the CDR3, the DNA is TGTGCCAGCAGTGCGGGACAGGAGGTCTATGGCTACACCTTC. This gives the protein CASSAGQEVYGYTF.

The V and J genes are TRBV14 and TRBJ2-5; 8 bases match TRBD1. The ends lost 4 bases at V and 1 base at J; junction bases unmatched: 5. This CDR3 has 15 amino acids. CDR1 SGHDN and CDR2 FVKESK come from the germline V gene. CDR3 residues: CASSRRTGLQETQYF. As DNA, the CDR3 is TGTGCCAGCAGCCGTCGGACAGGGCTCCAAGAGACCCAGTACTTC. Filled out from reference TRBV14 and TRBJ2-5, the complete variable domain reads EAGVTQFPSHSVIEKGQTVTLRCDPISGHDNLYWYRRVMGKEIKFLLHFVKESKQDESGMPNNRFLAERTGGTYSTLKVQPAELEDSGVYFCASSRRTGLQETQYFGPGTRLLVL.

This rearrangement joins TRBV27 to TRBJ1-1, with D unclear. Trimming removed 9 bases at V and 5 bases at J, with 10 bases between. Per the germline V gene, CDR1 is MNHEY and CDR2 is SMNVEV (reference sequence). This CDR3 has 11 residues. CDR3 sequence (DNA): TGTGCCAGACAGCTGCAGACTGAAGCTTTCTTT. Translated, it gives CARQLQTEAFF.

This clone occurred once. V is TRBV30 and J is TRBJ2-7, with 9 bases lining up with TRBD1. This CDR3 contains 14 residues. Looked up from germline, CDR1 is GTSNPN and CDR2 is SVGIG (reference sequence). After removal of 5 bases from V and 0 bases from J, the junction contained 5 bases not matched to a gene. In nucleotides, the CDR3 is TGTGCCTGGGTTGACAGGGGGAGCTCCTACGAGCAGTACTTC. Protein: CAWVDRGSSYEQYF.

CDR3 bases: TGTGCCAGCAGCTCTCGACGCGGGAGTGGCTACACCTTC. Its translation: CASSSRRGSGYTF. The gene calls are TRBV7-2 and TRBJ1-2; D ambiguous. This CDR3 contains 13 residues. CDR1 SGHTA and CDR2 FQGNSA come from the germline V gene. The ends were cut back, 4 bases at V and 7 bases at J, with 13 bases in the middle.

The count of this clone is one. The chain has TRBV28 and TRBJ1-3, with D possibly TRBD1 on 6 matching bases. V was pared by 4 bases and J by 0 bases, with 13 bases between. CDR3 length: 16 amino acids. Germline CDR1 reads MDHEN; CDR2 reads SYDVKM. The CDR3 reads CASSSWTASSGNTIYF. The DNA for the CDR3 is TGTGCCAGCAGTTCTTGGACAGCGAGCTCTGGAAACACCATATATTTT.

The chain carries TRBV9 and TRBJ2-7, with 7 bases fitting TRBD2. CDR3 size: 16 residues. Germline values: CDR1 SGDLS, CDR2 YYNGEE. V gave up 4 bases and J gave up 2 bases; unmatched junction bases: 12. The CDR3 coding sequence is TGTGCCAGCAGCCCGGGGGGAGCGGGATTGACCTACGAGCAGTACTTC. Amino acids: CASSPGGAGLTYEQYF.

The gene calls are TRBV5-1 and TRBJ2-2, with D tentatively TRBD1 (5 bases). V was clipped by 2 bases and J by 7 bases, with 9 bases between them. The CDR3 runs to 13 residues. CDR1 and CDR2 from the germline V gene are SGHRS and YFSETQ. DNA for the CDR3: TGCGCCAGCAGCTTCAGGGTTGACGGGGAGCTGTTTTTT. Residues: CASSFRVDGELFF.

The chain links TRBV4-3 to TRBJ2-5; possibly TRBD2 for D (7 bases). The CDR3 contains 18 residues. Germline CDR1 LGHNA, CDR2 YSLEER. V lost 2 bases and J 2 bases, leaving 21 bases between the germline ends. The CDR3 here is CASSQTPRGGGGQETQYF. In nucleotides, the CDR3 is TGCGCCAGCAGCCAAACTCCCCGAGGGGGGGGAGGACAAGAGACCCAGTACTTC.

The CDR3 bases are TGTGCCAGCAGCTTGGGGGGACAGGCGATCTCTGGCTACACCTTC. Its translation: CASSLGGQAISGYTF. The V and J genes are TRBV5-4 and TRBJ1-2; TRBD1 aligns across 8 bases. The CDR3 is 15 residues long. J was trimmed by 7 bases and V by 0 bases; bases with no gene match: 8. The germline CDR1 and CDR2 sequences are SGHNT and YYREEE (reference sequence).

The CDR3 bases are TGTGCCAGCAGTGAACATACTGGTGGTAGCGGGGCCCCATATGGCTACACCTTC. Its protein product is CASSEHTGGSGAPYGYTF. The chain uses TRBV25-1 and TRBJ1-2; tentative D call: TRBD1 (5 bases). The CDR3 length is 18 residues. Trimming left V 2 bases short and J 5 bases short, with 24 bases between. The germline CDR1 and CDR2 sequences are MGHDK and SYGVNS.

The gene calls are TRBV18 and TRBJ2-1; D is ambiguous. CDR1 and CDR2 from the germline V gene are KGHSH and LQKENI. There are 16 residues in the CDR3. The V end lost 3 bases, the J end lost 3 bases, and 15 bases lay between the germline ends. The CDR3 DNA follows: TGTGCCAGCTCACCGTCAGAGGCCAAGGTCTACAATGAGCAGTTCTTC. Translated: CASSPSEAKVYNEQFF.

In this sample, this clone turned up a few times. The rearrangement uses TRBV27 and TRBJ2-6; no clear D gene. With 4 bases removed from V and 0 bases from J, the gap between germline ends came to 10 bases. From germline, CDR1 is MNHEY and CDR2 SMNVEV (reference sequence). This CDR3 has 16 amino acids. DNA of the CDR3: TGTGCCAGCAGTTCTCAACAGTACTCTGGGGCCAACGTCCTGACTTTC. Residues: CASSSQQYSGANVLTF.

The CDR3 region has the DNA TGTGCCTGGAGTACAGGGGGTTTCTACACCTTC. The encoded protein is CAWSTGGFYTF. The V call is TRBV30, the J call TRBJ1-2, with 8 bases that match TRBD1. The V and J ends lost 2 bases and 10 bases, in that order; junction bases with no gene match: 3. The V gene's germline CDR1 is GTSNPN and CDR2 SVGIG (reference sequence). The CDR3 spans 11 residues.

The chain uses TRBV3-1 (or the pseudogene TRBV3-2) and TRBJ1-1; the D is unclear. V gave up 5 bases and J gave up 3 bases, with 13 bases separating them. CDR1 is LGHDT, CDR2 YNNKEL, per germline (reference sequence). CDR3 size: 14 residues. Here the CDR3 DNA reads TGTGCCAGCAGCTCCAAGGTCGGGGACACTGAAGCTTTCTTT. Its translation: CASSSKVGDTEAFF.

The V call is TRBV1, the J call TRBJ2-7; the D call of TRBD1 is as the table states it, not checked on the DNA. TRBV1 is given as a pseudogene. The CDR3 is 15 amino acids. The CDR3 coding sequence is TGCACCAGCAGACCCAGGGGGGCCAGCTCCTACGAGCAGTACTTC. This translates into CTSRPRGASSYEQYF.

The CDR3 sequence: CASSQVLSGGNTF. CDR3 coding DNA: TGCGCCAGCAGCCAAGTCCTGTCCGGGGGTAATACCTTC. The chain carries TRBV4-3 and TRBJ1-2; D possibly corresponds to TRBD1 (5 bases). The CDR3 loop spans 13 amino acids. Germline lookup yields CDR1 LGHNA and CDR2 YSLEER. Between the trimmed V and J ends, which lost 1 base and 14 bases, there was a span of 17 bases.

The V gene is TRBV3-1 (or the pseudogene TRBV3-2), the J gene TRBJ1-4; D is unresolved. V was shortened by 1 base and J by 8 bases, with 11 bases between the two germline ends. Germline-derived CDR1 and CDR2 are LGHDT and YNNKEL (reference sequence). The CDR3 runs to 14 residues. The CDR3 spells CASSQGGPLEKLFF. In nucleotides, the CDR3 is TGTGCCAGCAGCCAAGGAGGGCCCCTCGAAAAACTGTTTTTT.

The chain uses TRBV19 and TRBJ1-3, with 9 bases fitting TRBD1. The CDR3 totals 13 residues. The V segment lost 8 bases and the J segment 4 bases; nucleotides outside the gene matches: 3. Germline V gene sequence: CDR1 LNHDA, CDR2 SQIVND (reference sequence). The CDR3: CASQGTGGNTIYF. The CDR3 nucleotides read TGTGCCAGTCAAGGGACAGGGGGAAACACCATATATTTT. Together with reference TRBV19 and TRBJ1-3, the CDR3 gives the full variable domain: DGGITQSPKYLFRKEGQNVTLSCEQNLNHDAMYWYRQDPGQGLRLIYYSQIVNDFQKGDIAEGYSVSREKKESFPLTVTSAQKNPTAFYLCASQGTGGNTIYFGEGSWLTVV.

This rearrangement joins TRBV6-5 to TRBJ2-7, with TRBD1 matching 7 bases. This CDR3 is built from 15 residues. V lost 6 bases to trimming and J lost 2 bases; unmatched junction nucleotides: 10. Germline values: CDR1 MNHEY, CDR2 SVGAGI. This CDR3 is CASSQTRDRPYEQYF. The DNA of the CDR3 is TGTGCCAGCAGCCAAACCCGGGACAGACCCTACGAGCAGTACTTC.

CDR3 loop: CASTHIGMRTEAFF. The CDR3 DNA reads TGCGCCAGCACACACATAGGTATGCGGACTGAAGCTTTCTTT. The chain employs TRBV4-1 and TRBJ1-1; the D is unclear. V shed 7 bases and J shed 5 bases, with 17 bases lying between them. Per the germline V gene, CDR1 is MGHRA and CDR2 is YSYEKL. The length of the CDR3 is 14 residues.

J is TRBJ2-2 and V is TRBV7-3; 11 bases are shared with TRBD2. V dropped 4 bases and J dropped 5; count of bases not matched to a gene: 12. CDR1 is SGHTA, CDR2 FQGTGA, per germline. The CDR3 is 18 amino acids. The DNA of the CDR3 is TGTGCCAGCAGCTCCTCCGGGACTAGCGGATTGTGGACCGGGGAGCTGTTTTTT. This translates into CASSSSGTSGLWTGELFF.